The T cell receptor (beta chain) under discussion was sequenced for a study of T-cell reconstitution after alpha-beta-depleted transplantation in children. Study-level findings and limits: Diversity and T-cell counts at one year after transplant derived mostly from new T cells. There were reportedly several hundred expanded graft clones from which alpha-beta T cells came about two months after transplant. Certain patients had high TCRbeta diversity at day 60, and it came from recipient T cells and thymic progenitors that survived.

Unique molecular identifiers featured in how the TCRbeta library was prepared. In TCRdb, the PCR reads were re-called with MiXCR into one record per CDR3 protein. The sample has about a million distinct CDR3 sequences, around 30% seen once. The sample holds a few counts of this clonotype. Its specificity is not known. V lost 2 bases, J lost 3 bases, and 14 bases lay in between. Germline CDR1 KGHSH, CDR2 LQKENI. The CDR3 spans 16 residues. The chain has TRBV18 and TRBJ2-1; D ambiguous. The receptor was derived from a boy younger than two who had a stem cell transplant for SCID, so the T cells may come from the graft donor. Material: PBMCs, mostly from graft donor cells, obtained 360 days after TCRalphabeta/CD19-depleted stem cell transplant. CDR3 sequence (DNA): TGTGCCAGCTCACCAACCGTAAAGGGCGGCTACAATGAGCAGTTCTTC. Amino acid sequence: CASSPTVKGGYNEQFF.